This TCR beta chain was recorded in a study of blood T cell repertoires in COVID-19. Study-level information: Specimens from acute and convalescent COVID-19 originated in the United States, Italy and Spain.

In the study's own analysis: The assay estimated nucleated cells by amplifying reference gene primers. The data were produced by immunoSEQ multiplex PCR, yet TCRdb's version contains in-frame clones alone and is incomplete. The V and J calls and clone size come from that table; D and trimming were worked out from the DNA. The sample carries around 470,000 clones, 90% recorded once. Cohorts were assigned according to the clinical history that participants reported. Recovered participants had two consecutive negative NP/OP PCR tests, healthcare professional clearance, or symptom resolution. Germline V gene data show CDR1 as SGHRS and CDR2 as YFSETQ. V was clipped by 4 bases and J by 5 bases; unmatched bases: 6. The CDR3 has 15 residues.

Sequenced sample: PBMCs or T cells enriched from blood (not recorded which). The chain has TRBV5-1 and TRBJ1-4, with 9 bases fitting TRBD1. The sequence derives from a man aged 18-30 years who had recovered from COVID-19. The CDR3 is CASSPRQGGNEKLFF. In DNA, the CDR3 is TGCGCCAGCAGCCCTAGACAGGGGGGGAATGAAAAACTGTTTTTT.